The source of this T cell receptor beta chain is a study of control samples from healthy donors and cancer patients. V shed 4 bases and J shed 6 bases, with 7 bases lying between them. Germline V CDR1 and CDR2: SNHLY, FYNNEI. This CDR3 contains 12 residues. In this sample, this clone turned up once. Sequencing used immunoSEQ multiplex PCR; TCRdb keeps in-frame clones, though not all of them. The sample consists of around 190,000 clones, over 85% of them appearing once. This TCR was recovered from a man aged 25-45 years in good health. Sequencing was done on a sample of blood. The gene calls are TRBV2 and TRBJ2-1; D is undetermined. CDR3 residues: CASSGSFNEQFF. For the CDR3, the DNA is TGTGCCAGCAGTGGGAGTTTCAATGAGCAGTTCTTC.